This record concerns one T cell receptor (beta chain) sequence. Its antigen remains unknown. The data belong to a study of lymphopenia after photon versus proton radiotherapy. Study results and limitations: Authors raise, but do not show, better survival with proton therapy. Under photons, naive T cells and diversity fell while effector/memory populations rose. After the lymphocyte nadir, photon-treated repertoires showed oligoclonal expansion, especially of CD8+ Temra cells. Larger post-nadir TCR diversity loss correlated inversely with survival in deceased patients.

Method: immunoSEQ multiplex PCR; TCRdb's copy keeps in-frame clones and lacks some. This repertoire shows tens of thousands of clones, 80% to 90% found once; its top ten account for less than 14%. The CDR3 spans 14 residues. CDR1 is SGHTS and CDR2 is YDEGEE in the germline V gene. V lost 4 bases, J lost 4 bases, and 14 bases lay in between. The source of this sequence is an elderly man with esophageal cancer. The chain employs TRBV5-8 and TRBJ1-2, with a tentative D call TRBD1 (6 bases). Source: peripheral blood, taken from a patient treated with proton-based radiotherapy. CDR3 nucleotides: TGTGCCAGCAGCCCAGACCGGGACATCTATGGCTACACCTTC. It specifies CASSPDRDIYGYTF. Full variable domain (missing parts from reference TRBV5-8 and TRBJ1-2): EAGVTQSPTHLIKTRGQQATLRCSPISGHTSVYWYQQALGLGLQFLLWYDEGEERNRGNFPPRFSGRQFPNYSSELNVNALELEDSALYLCASSPDRDIYGYTFGSGTRLTVV.